A selection of T cell receptor beta chains follows, all from one sample in a study of OX40 agonist ivuxolimab in advanced cancers. The repertoire was sequenced with immunoSEQ multiplex PCR; TCRdb's copy has only in-frame clones and lacks some. Here the sample spans tens of thousands of clones, 80% to 95% being singletons. The source was CD4+ or CD8+ T cells sorted from blood, collected in a trial of the OX40 agonist ivuxolimab. All receptors come from an adult with an advanced solid tumor such as melanoma, head and neck, liver or kidney cancer. Each CDR3 is given with its conserved first and last residue. The D gene is left open where the match is weak. A row's size may be missing; if present it is once, few, many or a size class.

d_call,v_call,cdr3_length,j_call,clone_size,cdr3_nt,cdr3_aa
-,TRBV27,13,TRBJ2-2,once,TGTGCCAGCAGTTCCTCTTTCACCGGGGAGCTGTTTTTT,CASSSSFTGELFF
-,TRBV15,13,TRBJ2-3,-,TGTGCCACCAGCAGAGGCAGGACAGATACGCAGTATTTT,CATSRGRTDTQYF
-,TRBV9,15,TRBJ1-2,-,TGTGCCAGCAGCGTGTCTACTAAGGGATCCTATGGCTACACCTTC,CASSVSTKGSYGYTF
-,TRBV4-1,12,TRBJ2-3,-,TGCGCCAGCAGCCAATTTTCAGATACGCAGTATTTT,CASSQFSDTQYF
-,TRBV9,14,TRBJ2-3,-,TGTGCCAGCAGCCCGAGGGCCGAGACAGATACGCAGTATTTT,CASSPRAETDTQYF
TRBD1,TRBV9,17,TRBJ2-6,-,TGTGCCAGCAGCCGGGGACAGGGTTACTCTGGGGCCAACGTCCTGACTTTC,CASSRGQGYSGANVLTF
-,TRBV12-1,16,TRBJ1-5,-,TGTGCCAGCAGCCCCCCCGACAGGGATAGCAATCAGCCCCAGCATTTT,CASSPPDRDSNQPQHF
-,TRBV19,13,TRBJ1-4,-,TGTGCCAGTAGTTGGGTTAATAATGAAAAACTGTTTTTT,CASSWVNNEKLFF
-,TRBV19,12,TRBJ2-2,once,TGTGCCAGTAGTATAGGTTCCGGGGAGCTGTTTTTT,CASSIGSGELFF
-,TRBV4-1,13,TRBJ1-4,once,TGCGCCAGCAGCCAAGGCGGCTCTGAAAAACTGTTTTTT,CASSQGGSEKLFF
-,TRBV15,14,TRBJ2-7,-,TGTGCCACCAGTCCCCCAGGGGTCACTTACGAGCAGTACTTC,CATSPPGVTYEQYF
-,TRBV5-1,13,TRBJ2-7,-,TGCGCCAGCAGCTTGGCGGAGACCTACGAGCAGTACTTC,CASSLAETYEQYF
-,TRBV14,13,TRBJ2-7,-,TGTGCCAGCAGCCTCACCGGACTAAACGAGCAGTACTTC,CASSLTGLNEQYF
-,TRBV9,14,TRBJ2-5,-,TGTGCCAGCAGCGTTGGACTCATGGACGAGACCCAGTACTTC,CASSVGLMDETQYF
-,TRBV28,16,TRBJ2-3,-,TGTGCCAGCAGTATAGACGACCACTTAGGTAGGGATACGCAGTATTTT,CASSIDDHLGRDTQYF
TRBD1,TRBV30,14,TRBJ1-3,-,TGTGCCTGGAGCCCGACAGGGATTGGAAACACCATATATTTT,CAWSPTGIGNTIYF
-,TRBV2,15,TRBJ2-1,-,TGTGCCAGCAGCTTTACAGGGCCCCCATACAATGAGCAGTTCTTC,CASSFTGPPYNEQFF
TRBD1,TRBV29-1,12,TRBJ2-7,-,TGCAGCGTTGAAGGACAGGGGGCCGAGCAGTACTTC,CSVEGQGAEQYF
TRBD2,TRBV30,15,TRBJ2-3,-,TGTGCCTGGACTTTGGCGGGAGGCGTGGGAGATACGCAGTATTTT,CAWTLAGGVGDTQYF
TRBD1,TRBV6-6,15,TRBJ1-3,-,TGTGCCAGCAGTTATTACGGACAGGGGGGGAACACCATATATTTT,CASSYYGQGGNTIYF
TRBD1,TRBV5-5,14,TRBJ2-7,-,TGTGCCAGCAGCCCCGGGACAGCCATTCACGAGCAGTACTTC,CASSPGTAIHEQYF
-,TRBV27,15,TRBJ1-5,-,TGTGCCAGCAGTTTACTAGGCGGCTCCAGTCAGCCCCAGCATTTT,CASSLLGGSSQPQHF
-,TRBV11-2,16,TRBJ1-2,-,TGTGCCAGCAGCTTTGGACAGTCCTCCGGATGGTATGGCTACACCTTC,CASSFGQSSGWYGYTF
-,TRBV7-9,13,TRBJ1-4,-,TGTGCCAGCAGCTTACCATACGGAGAAGTCAAGTTGTTT,CASSLPYGEVKLF
TRBD1,TRBV2,15,TRBJ1-5,-,TGTGCCAGCAGCGGTGGGGCAGGGGGGAGTCAGCCCCAGCATTTT,CASSGGAGGSQPQHF
TRBD2,TRBV11-2,15,TRBJ2-7,-,TGTGCCAGCAGCTTAAGCGGGAGGGTTCTTTTGCAGCAGTACTTC,CASSLSGRVLLQQYF
-,TRBV5-6,15,TRBJ2-7,-,TGTGCCAGCAGCTTGGGCGGGTCCTCTTTCTACGAGCAGTACTTC,CASSLGGSSFYEQYF
-,TRBV15,16,TRBJ2-7,once,TGTGCCACCAGCAGAGATCCGGCTAGCCCCGACTACGAGCAGTACTTC,CATSRDPASPDYEQYF
-,TRBV27,13,TRBJ1-2,-,TGTGCCAGCAGTAGACGGGCCAGCGATGGCTACACCTTC,CASSRRASDGYTF
-,TRBV6-5,14,TRBJ2-7,-,TGTGCCAGCAGTTACTCCGCACTTTCCTACGAGCAGTACTTC,CASSYSALSYEQYF
TRBD2,TRBV28,16,TRBJ2-1,once,TGTGCCAGCAGTGGACTAGCGGGAGGGTCCTACAATGAGCAGTTCTTC,CASSGLAGGSYNEQFF
-,TRBV27,15,TRBJ1-5,-,TGTGCCAGCAGGGAGGGGTGGGGAGGCAATCAGCCCCAGCATTTT,CASREGWGGNQPQHF